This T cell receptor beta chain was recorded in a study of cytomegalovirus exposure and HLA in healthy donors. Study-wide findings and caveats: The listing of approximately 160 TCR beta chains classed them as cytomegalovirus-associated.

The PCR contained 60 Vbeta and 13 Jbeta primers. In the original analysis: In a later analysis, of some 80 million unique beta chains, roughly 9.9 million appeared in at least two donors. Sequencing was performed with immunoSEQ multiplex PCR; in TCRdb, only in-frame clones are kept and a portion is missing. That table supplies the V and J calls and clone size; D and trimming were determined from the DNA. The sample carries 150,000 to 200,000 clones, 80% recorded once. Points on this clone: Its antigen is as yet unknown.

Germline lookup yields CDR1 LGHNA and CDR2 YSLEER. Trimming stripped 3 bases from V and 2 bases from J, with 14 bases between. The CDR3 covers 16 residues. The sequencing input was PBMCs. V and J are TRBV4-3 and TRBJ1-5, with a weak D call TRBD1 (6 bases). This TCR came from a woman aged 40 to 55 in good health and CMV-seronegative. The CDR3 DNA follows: TGCGCCAGCAGCCAGGGACATGTCTCGGGCAATCAGCCCCAGCATTTT. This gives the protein CASSQGHVSGNQPQHF.